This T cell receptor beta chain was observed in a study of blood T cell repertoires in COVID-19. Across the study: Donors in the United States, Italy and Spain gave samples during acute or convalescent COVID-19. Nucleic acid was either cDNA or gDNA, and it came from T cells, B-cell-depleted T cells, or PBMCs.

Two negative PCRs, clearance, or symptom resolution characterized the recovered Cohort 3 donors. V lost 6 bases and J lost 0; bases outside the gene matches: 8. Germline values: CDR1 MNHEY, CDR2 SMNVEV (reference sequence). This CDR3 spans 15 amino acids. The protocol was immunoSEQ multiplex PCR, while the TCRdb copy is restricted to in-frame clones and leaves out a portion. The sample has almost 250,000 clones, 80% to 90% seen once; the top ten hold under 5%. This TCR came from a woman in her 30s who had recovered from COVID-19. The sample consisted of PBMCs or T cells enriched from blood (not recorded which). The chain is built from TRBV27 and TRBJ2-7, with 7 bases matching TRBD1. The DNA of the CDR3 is TGTGCCAGCAGCCCACAGGGGCCTTCCTCCTACGAGCAGTACTTC. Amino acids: CASSPQGPSSYEQYF.